This TCR beta chain was recorded in a study of PD-L1 blockade in urothelial cancer. Looking at the study overall: Male sex and bladder-origin urothelial cancer were recorded for about 90% of the 29 patients. Overall study findings and caveats: Pretreatment TCR clonality in blood under the median foretold superior survival.

Germline V lookup: CDR1 MNHEY, CDR2 SMNVEV (reference sequence). The ends lost 6 bases at V and 7 bases at J; junction bases unmatched: 12. The CDR3 contains 15 residues. Regarding time point: pretreatment peripheral blood. About this clone itself: Its antigen is as yet unknown.

TCRdb keeps only in-frame clones here, not all; method: immunoSEQ multiplex PCR. The sample records tens of thousands of clones, roughly 90% being singletons. This clonotype was obtained from a man between 60 and 70 years old with urothelial cancer. The specimen was PBMCs, collected around atezolizumab (anti-PD-L1) treatment. This sequence joins TRBV27 and TRBJ2-4, with 7 bases lining up with TRBD2. The CDR3 protein is CASRLLGGFNNIQYF. CDR3 sequence (DNA): TGTGCCAGCAGGCTTCTGGGGGGGTTTAATAACATTCAGTACTTC.